Listed below are T cell receptor beta chains from one sample, sequenced in a study of T cells in Graves' hyperthyroidism and ophthalmopathy. Each CDR3 protein is one row after TCRdb ran MiXCR on the multiplex PCR reads. This table has about 520,000 distinct CDR3 sequences, approximately 25% appearing once. The sample comprised blood. The receptors come from a woman aged 25 to 45 with Graves' ophthalmopathy. The CDR3 runs from the conserved cysteine through the conserved F or W. The D gene is left open where the match is weak. For some rows the clone size is stated as once, few or many, or as a class when expanded; others skip it.

cdr3_nt	cdr3_aa	j_call	v_call	d_call	clone_size	cdr3_length
TGCAGTGCTAGTGACCTGGGACAATTCGAGACCCAGTACTTC	CSASDLGQFETQYF	TRBJ2-5	TRBV20-1	-	many	14
TGTGCCAGTATAGGGGTATTGGGACAGAACACCGGGGAGCTGTTTTTT	CASIGVLGQNTGELFF	TRBJ2-2	TRBV19	-	many	16
TGTGCCAGCAGTTCAACAGGTTACAGGGCCCCCGGGGAGCTGTTTTTT	CASSSTGYRAPGELFF	TRBJ2-2	TRBV6-5	-	many	16
TGTGCCAGCTCACCTGGGCCCGGGGGTAACACTGAAGCTTTCTTT	CASSPGPGGNTEAFF	TRBJ1-1	TRBV18	-	many	15
TGTGCCAGCACCACAACTGCGTCCACCTACGAGCAGTACTTC	CASTTTASTYEQYF	TRBJ2-7	TRBV28	-	few	14
TGTGCCAGCAGTTTGGGCACAGGGGGCCTTGGCTACACCTTC	CASSLGTGGLGYTF	TRBJ1-2	TRBV6-2/TRBV6-3	TRBD1	-	14
TGTGCCAGCACCCTAGGAGCAGCAGGCATGAACACTGAAGCTTTCTTT	CASTLGAAGMNTEAFF	TRBJ1-1	TRBV2	-	-	16
TGTGCCAGCAGCGTATCTGACTCCTCCTATGGCTACACCTTC	CASSVSDSSYGYTF	TRBJ1-2	TRBV9	-	many	14
TGTGCCAGCAGTGGACCGGCGAGAACCAATCAGCCCCAGCATTTT	CASSGPARTNQPQHF	TRBJ1-5	TRBV2	-	many	15
TGTGCCAGCAGCACAGCCGGGACAGGACGTGAGACCAAGTACTTC	CASSTAGTGRETKYF	TRBJ2-5	TRBV7-6	TRBD1	once	15
TGTGCCAGCAGCTTTGTTCGTTGGGACAGGGGCGCCAAAAACATTCAGTACTTC	CASSFVRWDRGAKNIQYF	TRBJ2-4	TRBV7-8	TRBD1	few	18
TGTGCCAGTAGTTTCCGACAGGCTAACTATGGCTACACCTTC	CASSFRQANYGYTF	TRBJ1-2	TRBV19	-	-	14
TGTGCCAGCAGTGAAACCTGGGACAGGGGGCAAGAGACCCAGTACTTC	CASSETWDRGQETQYF	TRBJ2-5	TRBV6-1	TRBD1	-	16
TGTGCCTGGAGCAGACAGGGTGGCACTGAAGCTTTCTTT	CAWSRQGGTEAFF	TRBJ1-1	TRBV30	TRBD1	many	13
TGTGCCAGCAGCCAGGGGGCTGGCCAAGAGACCCAGTACTTC	CASSQGAGQETQYF	TRBJ2-5	TRBV11-2	TRBD1	many	14
TGTGCCAGCAGCCAAGGAGGCTTCTATGGCTACACCTTC	CASSQGGFYGYTF	TRBJ1-2	TRBV14	-	-	13
TGTGCCACCGGAAGAGGACACTCCTACGAGCAGTACTTC	CATGRGHSYEQYF	TRBJ2-7	TRBV28	-	many	13
TGTGCCAGCAGTTCCCGCCGGGACAGCGATCGGGGCTACACCTTC	CASSSRRDSDRGYTF	TRBJ1-2	TRBV6-5	TRBD1	many	15
TGTGCCAGCAGCGTAGTTAGTTTAGCGGGAGGAGCAACCGGGGAGCTGTTTTTT	CASSVVSLAGGATGELFF	TRBJ2-2	TRBV9	TRBD2	few	18
TGTGCCAGCAGAGGCATCTCCTACGAGCAGTACTTC	CASRGISYEQYF	TRBJ2-7	TRBV6-5	-	many	12
TGCGCCAGCAGCCAAGTCTACGGACAGGGCTCGATCTATGGCTACACCTTC	CASSQVYGQGSIYGYTF	TRBJ1-2	TRBV4-1	TRBD1	-	17
TGTGCCTGGAGTGTTTTAAGGACGAACACCGGGGAGCTGTTTTTT	CAWSVLRTNTGELFF	TRBJ2-2	TRBV30	-	-	15
TGTGCCAGCAGCCCGGGACTGGGAAAGGGGCAATCCTACGAGCAGTACTTC	CASSPGLGKGQSYEQYF	TRBJ2-7	TRBV28	-	many	17
TGTGCCAGCAGCCCGGGGACAGGGGGACGCTACGAGCAGTACTTC	CASSPGTGGRYEQYF	TRBJ2-7	TRBV7-6	TRBD1	-	15
TGTGCCACCAGTGATGCCCGGGGACAGGGGGCGCGATATGGCTACACCTTC	CATSDARGQGARYGYTF	TRBJ1-2	TRBV24-1	TRBD1	once	17
TGTGCCAGCAGTGAGGCGACTTCCCTTGAGACCCAGTACTTC	CASSEATSLETQYF	TRBJ2-5	TRBV2	-	many	14
TGTGCCAGCAGCCAAATGGGACAGGGGGCGATTGAGACCCAGTACTTC	CASSQMGQGAIETQYF	TRBJ2-5	TRBV14	TRBD1	once	16
TGTGCCAGCAGCTCGCAGGGGGACCATGGCTACACCTTC	CASSSQGDHGYTF	TRBJ1-2	TRBV5-6	TRBD1	-	13